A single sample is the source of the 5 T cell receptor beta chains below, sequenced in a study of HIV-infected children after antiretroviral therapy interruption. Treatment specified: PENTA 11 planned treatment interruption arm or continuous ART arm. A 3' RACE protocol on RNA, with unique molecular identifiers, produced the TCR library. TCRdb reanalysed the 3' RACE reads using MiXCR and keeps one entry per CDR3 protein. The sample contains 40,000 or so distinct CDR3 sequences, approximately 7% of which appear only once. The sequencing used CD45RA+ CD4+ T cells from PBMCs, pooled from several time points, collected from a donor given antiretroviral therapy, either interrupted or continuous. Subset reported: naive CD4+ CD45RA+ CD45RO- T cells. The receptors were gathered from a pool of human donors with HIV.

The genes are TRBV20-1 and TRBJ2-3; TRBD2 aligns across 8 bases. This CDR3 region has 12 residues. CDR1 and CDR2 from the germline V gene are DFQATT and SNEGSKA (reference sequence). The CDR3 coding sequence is TGCAGCATTAGCGGGGTCACAGATACGCAGTATTTT. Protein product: CSISGVTDTQYF.

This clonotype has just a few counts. CDR3: CSARGARGDNYGYTF. In DNA, the CDR3 is TGCAGTGCTAGAGGGGCCCGGGGGGATAACTATGGCTACACCTTC. V and J are TRBV20-1 and TRBJ1-2; D perhaps matches TRBD1 (5 bases). Germline CDR1 reads DFQATT; CDR2 reads SNEGSKA (reference sequence). The V end lost 1 base, the J end lost 1 base, and 13 bases lay between the germline ends. This CDR3 is 15 amino acids long.

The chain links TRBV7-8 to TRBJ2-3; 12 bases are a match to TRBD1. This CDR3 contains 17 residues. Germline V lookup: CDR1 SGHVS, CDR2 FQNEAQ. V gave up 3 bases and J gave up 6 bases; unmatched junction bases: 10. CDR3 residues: CASSFRWGTGGSDTQYF. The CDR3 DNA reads TGTGCCAGCAGCTTTCGGTGGGGGACAGGGGGCTCTGATACGCAGTATTTT.

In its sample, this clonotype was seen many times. The CDR3 DNA is TGCAGTGCTAGATCTAGGCAGGACTACGAGCAGTACTTC. Translated, it gives CSARSRQDYEQYF. The chain joins TRBV20-1 to TRBJ2-7, with no clear D. Trimming left V 2 bases short and J 3 bases short, with 11 bases between. This CDR3 comprises 13 residues. CDR1 is DFQATT, CDR2 SNEGSKA, per germline (reference sequence).

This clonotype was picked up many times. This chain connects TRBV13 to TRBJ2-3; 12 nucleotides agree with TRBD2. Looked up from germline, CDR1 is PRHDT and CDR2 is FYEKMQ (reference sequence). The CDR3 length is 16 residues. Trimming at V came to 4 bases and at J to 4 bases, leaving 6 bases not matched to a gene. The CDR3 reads CASSSGLAGPPDTQYF. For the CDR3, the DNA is TGTGCCAGCAGCTCTGGACTAGCGGGACCCCCAGATACGCAGTATTTT.